This is a list of T cell receptor beta chains from one sample in a study of shared clonotypes between healthy human individuals. TCRdb's copy holds only in-frame clones and misses some; the assay was immunoSEQ multiplex PCR. The data contain some 2.1 million clones, around 95% of them singletons. The sample comprised naive CD4+ T cells sorted from blood. All receptors come from a man between 18 and 35 years old in good health. CDR3s include the opening cysteine and the closing phenylalanine or tryptophan. D genes are given only for firm matches. Size tells how often a clone was seen (once, few, many) or the class of an expanded clone, and some rows leave it out.

J,V,size,D,DNA,CDR3
TRBJ2-5,TRBV5-1,once,.,TGCGCCAGCAGCTGGGCCGGCGATAGCGGACAAGAGACCCAGTACTTC,CASSWAGDSGQETQYF
TRBJ1-2,TRBV7-9,.,TRBD1,TGTGCCAGCAGTCGCCTCCGGGACAGAGCCCGATCGGGCTACACCTTC,CASSRLRDRARSGYTF
TRBJ2-3,TRBV9,.,TRBD2,TGTGCCAGCAGCGTGGGACTAGCGGCTCTCACAGATACGCAGTATTTT,CASSVGLAALTDTQYF
TRBJ1-2,TRBV6-5,.,TRBD1,TGTGCCAGCAGTCTGGACAGGGTAACTTCCACCTTC,CASSLDRVTSTF
TRBJ2-3,TRBV5-1,.,.,TGCGCCAGCAGCTTGGGGCCTAGCGCCTACACAGATACGCAGTATTTT,CASSLGPSAYTDTQYF
TRBJ2-2,TRBV27,.,TRBD1,TGTGCCAGCAGTTTACGGGGACAGAGGGACACCGGGGAGCTGTTTTTT,CASSLRGQRDTGELFF
TRBJ1-6,TRBV9,.,.,TGTGCCAGCAGCGTAGCCCCCTATAATTCACCCCTCCACTTT,CASSVAPYNSPLHF
TRBJ2-7,TRBV18,.,.,TGTGCCAGCTCACCCGGGACGGATCTCTCCGAGCAGTACTTC,CASSPGTDLSEQYF
TRBJ1-2,TRBV5-1,.,TRBD1,TGCGCCAGCAGCTTGGGCCAGGGGGCCCCCTATGGCTACACCTTC,CASSLGQGAPYGYTF
TRBJ2-5,TRBV4-1,once,.,TGCGCCAGCAGCCAAACCCCCCCTAGACTTGGTCGGGGGCCCCAAGAGACCCAGTACTTC,CASSQTPPRLGRGPQETQYF
TRBJ2-3,TRBV4-2,.,.,TGTGCCAGCAGCCAAGTACAAATGAGCTTGAGCACAGATACGCAGTATTTT,CASSQVQMSLSTDTQYF
TRBJ1-1,TRBV6-5,.,.,TGTGCCAGCAGTATGGGACGGAAGAACACTGAAGCTTTCTTT,CASSMGRKNTEAFF
TRBJ2-1,TRBV2,.,.,TGTGCCAGCAGCCTGGGGGGGCCGGCAAATGAGCAGTTCTTC,CASSLGGPANEQFF
TRBJ1-2,TRBV5-4,.,.,TGTGCCAGCAGCGGAGTGGGAGGGGGCTATGGCTACACCTTC,CASSGVGGGYGYTF
TRBJ2-5,TRBV5-1,.,TRBD1,TGCGCCAGCAGCTTGGAAATCGGACAGGGGGCAGGAGAGACCCAGTACTTC,CASSLEIGQGAGETQYF
TRBJ1-1,TRBV28,.,TRBD1,TGTGCCAGCAGTTTGGTGAAGGGGGCGAGAACTGAAGCTTTCTTT,CASSLVKGARTEAFF
TRBJ2-7,TRBV15,.,TRBD2,TGTGCCACCAGTTTGGGGGGGAGCTCCTACGAGCAGTACTTC,CATSLGGSSYEQYF
TRBJ2-1,TRBV11-2,.,.,TGTGCCAGCAGCCCGCCCTGGACAGATTTGAACTACAATGAGCAGTTCTTC,CASSPPWTDLNYNEQFF
TRBJ2-7,TRBV9,.,.,TGTGCCAGCAGCGTAGGAGGAGCCCCCTACGAGCAGTACTTC,CASSVGGAPYEQYF
TRBJ2-2,TRBV27,.,TRBD2,TGTGCCAGCAGTTTAGAACGACTAGCGGGAGCCGGGGAGCTGTTTTTT,CASSLERLAGAGELFF
TRBJ2-1,TRBV11-1,once,.,TGTGCCAGCAGCTTACGGCAGGGATGGAATGAGCAGTTCTTC,CASSLRQGWNEQFF
TRBJ2-1,TRBV29-1,once,.,TGCAGCTTCTCAATCAATGAGCAGTTCTTC,CSFSINEQFF